This T cell receptor beta chain came from a study of T cells in tuberculosis. TCRdb's table, derived via immunoSEQ multiplex PCR, lists solely in-frame clones and lacks some. The table records around 30,000 clones, approximately 95% of them present only once. A note on this clone: Antigen: not known.

Study-level results: Smaller alpha distances in active tuberculosis partly reflected shorter CDR3-alpha lengths.

The V end lost 3 bases, the J end lost 0 bases, and 17 bases lay between the germline ends. The germline V gene has CDR1 SQVTM and CDR2 ANQGSEA. This CDR3 has 16 amino acids. The chain combines TRBV29-1 with TRBJ1-2; weak D call: TRBD1 (6 bases). The TCR was taken from a donor between 10 and 35 years old with latent tuberculosis or without tuberculosis infection. The sequenced sample consisted of PBMCs. CDR3 residues: CSVDRGGEGANYGYTF. The DNA for the CDR3 is TGCAGCGTTGACCGCGGGGGCGAGGGGGCTAACTATGGCTACACCTTC.